The clone carrying this TCR beta chain has at least ten counts. This specimen comes from a study of T cells of healthy individuals. TCRdb reanalysed the 5' RACE reads using MiXCR and keeps one entry per CDR3 protein. The data contain just over 40,000 distinct CDR3 sequences, about 4.5% of them singletons. Trimming cost V 0 bases and J 7 bases, with 13 bases left between them. CDR3 length equals 15 residues. Germline V gives CDR1 LNHNV, CDR2 YYDKDF (reference sequence). This TCR came from a human donor in good health. The chain uses TRBV15 and TRBJ2-1; D may be TRBD2 (6 bases). Written as DNA, the CDR3 is TGTGCCACCAGCAGAGAACAACGACTAGGTAATGAGCAGTTCTTC. This translates into CATSREQRLGNEQFF.